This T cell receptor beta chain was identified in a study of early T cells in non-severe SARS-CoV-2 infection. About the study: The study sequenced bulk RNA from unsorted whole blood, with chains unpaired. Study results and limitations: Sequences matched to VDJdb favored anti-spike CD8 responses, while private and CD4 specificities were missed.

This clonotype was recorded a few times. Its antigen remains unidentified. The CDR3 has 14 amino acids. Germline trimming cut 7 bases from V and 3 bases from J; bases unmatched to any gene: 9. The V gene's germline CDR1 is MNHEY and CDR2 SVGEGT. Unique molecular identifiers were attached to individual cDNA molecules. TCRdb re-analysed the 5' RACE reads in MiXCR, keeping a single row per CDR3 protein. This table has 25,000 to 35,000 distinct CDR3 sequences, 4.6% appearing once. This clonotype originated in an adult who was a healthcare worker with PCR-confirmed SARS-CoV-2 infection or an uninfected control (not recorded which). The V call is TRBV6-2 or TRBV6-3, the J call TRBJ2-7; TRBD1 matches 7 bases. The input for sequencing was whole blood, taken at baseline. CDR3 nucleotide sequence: TGTGCCAGCAACCACAGGGGACCCGGCTACGAGCAGTACTTC. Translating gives CASNHRGPGYEQYF.